Listed here are 16 T cell receptor beta chains from one sample, sequenced in a study of cytomegalovirus exposure and HLA in healthy donors. Repertoires were generated with immunoSEQ multiplex PCR, while TCRdb's copy carries only in-frame clones and drops some. The sample carries 95,000 to 150,000 clones, about 84% recorded once. Sequencing was done on a sample of PBMCs. The receptors come from a woman in her thirties in good health and CMV-seronegative.

The V gene is TRBV5-1, the J gene TRBJ2-7; 10 bases map to TRBD2. Trimming took 0 bases from V and 1 from J; bases not matched to a gene: 4. CDR1 is SGHRS, CDR2 YFSETQ, per germline. The CDR3 runs 16 residues. The CDR3 loop reads CASSLGVAGGSYEQYF. The CDR3 DNA reads as TGCGCCAGCAGCTTGGGTGTAGCGGGGGGATCCTACGAGCAGTACTTC.

CDR3 protein: CAISETGSEKLFF. The CDR3 coding sequence is TGTGCCATCAGTGAGACAGGGTCGGAAAAACTGTTTTTT. The chain carries TRBV10-3 and TRBJ1-4; weak D call: TRBD1 (6 bases). Germline CDR1 is ENHRY and CDR2 is SYGVKD. V was cut by 2 bases and J by 8 bases, with 9 bases left in between. This CDR3 is built from 13 residues.

This chain links TRBV5-1 with TRBJ1-3, with TRBD1 matching 11 bases. This CDR3 comprises 16 residues. CDR1 SGHRS and CDR2 YFSETQ come from the germline V gene. J was trimmed by 0 bases and V by 4 bases; bases with no gene match: 3. Here the CDR3 reads CASSQGQGDSGNTIYF. The CDR3 coding sequence is TGCGCCAGCAGCCAGGGACAGGGGGACTCTGGAAACACCATATATTTT.

The chain couples TRBV9 to TRBJ2-3, with D possibly matching TRBD2 (5 bases). The CDR3 is 15 residues long. The germline V gene has CDR1 SGDLS and CDR2 YYNGEE. V dropped 2 bases and J dropped 6 bases, with 16 bases sitting between them. The CDR3 nucleotides are TGTGCCAGCAGCGTCTCGACTACTCTCCCCGATACGCAGTATTTT. This gives the protein CASSVSTTLPDTQYF.

The chain combines TRBV7-9 with TRBJ2-1; TRBD1 aligns across 8 bases. Germline V gene lookup returns CDR1 SEHNR and CDR2 FQNEAQ (reference sequence). Trimming took 5 bases from V and 7 from J; bases not matched to a gene: 13. This CDR3 is 16 amino acids long. CDR3 region: CASSPTLGTGTNEQFF. The CDR3 DNA reads TGTGCCAGCAGCCCCACCTTGGGGACAGGTACAAATGAGCAGTTCTTC. The full variable domain, with the rest looked up from reference TRBV7-9 and TRBJ2-1, is DTGVSQNPRHKITKRGQNVTFRCDPISEHNRLYWYRQTLGQGPEFLTYFQNEAQLEKSRLLSDRFSAERPKGSFSTLEIQRTEQGDSAMYLCASSPTLGTGTNEQFFGPGTRLTVL.

V and J are TRBV18 and TRBJ1-3, with D tentatively TRBD1 (5 bases). The germline gives CDR1 KGHSH, CDR2 LQKENI. Trimming left V 2 bases short and J 7 bases short, with 21 bases between. There are 17 residues in the CDR3. Here the CDR3 reads CASSPSLQARMGNTIYF. CDR3 DNA: TGTGCCAGCTCACCAAGTTTACAGGCGAGGATGGGGAACACCATATATTTT.

The chain couples TRBV10-3 to TRBJ2-7; 9 nucleotides line up with TRBD1. V shed 10 bases and J 5 bases; nucleotides not matched to a gene: 9. This CDR3 contains 13 residues. CDR1 is ENHRY and CDR2 is SYGVKD in the germline V gene. The CDR3 region is CATDRGAGDEQYF. DNA of the CDR3: TGTGCCACCGACAGGGGGGCGGGGGACGAGCAGTACTTC.

The gene calls are TRBV5-6 and TRBJ2-1; the D gene is possibly TRBD2 (6 bases). There are 16 residues in the CDR3. Germline CDR1 and CDR2: SGHDT and YYEEEE. Between the trimmed V and J ends, which lost 0 bases and 10 bases, there was a span of 20 bases. In DNA, the CDR3 is TGTGCCAGCAGCTTGGTCGGCGGGGTTAGTGGTCCGGAGCAGTTCTTC. Protein product: CASSLVGGVSGPEQFF. The variable domain in full, completed from reference TRBV5-6 and TRBJ2-1, reads DAGVTQSPTHLIKTRGQQVTLRCSPKSGHDTVSWYQQALGQGPQFIFQYYEEEERQRGNFPDRFSGHQFPNYSSELNVNALLLGDSALYLCASSLVGGVSGPEQFFGPGTRLTVL.

This clone was found a few times. V is TRBV9 and J is TRBJ1-6; 7 bases fit TRBD1. V was pared by 4 bases and J by 7 bases, with 8 bases of the junction left unmatched. Per the germline V gene, CDR1 is SGDLS and CDR2 is YYNGEE. The CDR3 length is 15 residues. This CDR3 reads CASSTEGQLNSPLHF. The CDR3 DNA follows: TGTGCCAGCAGCACCGAGGGACAGCTGAATTCACCCCTCCACTTT.

The V and J genes are TRBV5-1 and TRBJ2-1; 12 bases line up with TRBD2. Unmatched junction bases numbered 1, after V lost 2 bases and J lost 4 bases. CDR1 and CDR2 (germline): SGHRS, YFSETQ. The CDR3 is made up of 15 amino acids. The CDR3 DNA follows: TGCGCCAGCAGCTTTGGGACTAGCGGGTACAATGAGCAGTTCTTC. Encoded protein: CASSFGTSGYNEQFF.

The chain recombines TRBV18 with TRBJ1-1; TRBD1 aligns across 7 bases. CDR1 is KGHSH, CDR2 LQKENI, per germline. Trimming removed 6 bases from V and 8 bases from J; junction bases left unmatched: 3. CDR3 length: 11 amino acids. CDR3 loop: CASSSDREAFF. The CDR3 DNA is TGTGCCAGCTCTTCGGACAGGGAAGCTTTCTTT.

The CDR3 region is CASSYTRQAETYEQYF. The CDR3 DNA is TGTGCCAGCAGTTACACCCGACAGGCAGAAACCTACGAGCAGTACTTC. This chain joins TRBV6-6 and TRBJ2-7, with a possible D match to TRBD1 (6 bases). Trimming removed 2 bases at V and 2 bases at J, with 16 bases between. Germline CDR1 reads MNHNY; CDR2 reads SVGAGI (reference sequence). This CDR3 is 16 amino acids long.

This clone has just one count. The chain links TRBV6-6 to TRBJ2-5, with D tentatively TRBD2 (7 bases). The ends were cut back, 5 bases at V and 5 bases at J, with 18 bases in the middle. The germline gives CDR1 MNHNY, CDR2 SVGAGI (reference sequence). The CDR3 contains 15 residues. CDR3 bases: TGTGCCAGCAGTCCCGGACAGAGGGGGGGGGAGACCCAGTACTTC. It encodes CASSPGQRGGETQYF.

The chain has TRBV18 and TRBJ2-7, with 10 bases lining up with TRBD1. The germline gives CDR1 KGHSH, CDR2 LQKENI. The length of the CDR3 is 14 residues. The V and J ends lost 3 bases and 7 bases, in that order; junction bases with no gene match: 6. For the CDR3, the DNA is TGTGCCAGCTCACCTCGACAGGGGGCTGGTGAGCAGTACTTC. Residues: CASSPRQGAGEQYF. Looking up the rest from reference TRBV18 and TRBJ2-7 gives the full variable domain: NAGVMQNPRHLVRRRGQEARLRCSPMKGHSHVYWYRQLPEEGLKFMVYLQKENIIDESGMPKERFSAEFPKEGPSILRIQQVVRGDSAAYFCASSPRQGAGEQYFGPGTRLTVT.

V is TRBV10-1 and J is TRBJ2-7, with 11 bases fitting TRBD1. J lost 11 bases, V lost 6 bases, and 12 bases had no gene match. In germline, CDR1 is WNHNN, CDR2 SYGVQD (reference sequence). This CDR3 is 14 amino acids long. CDR3 sequence reads: CASSDSGQGDQKYF. The CDR3 region has the DNA TGCGCCAGCAGCGACTCGGGACAGGGGGATCAGAAGTACTTC.

The chain joins TRBV30 to TRBJ2-2, with D possibly TRBD2 on 5 matching bases. Germline V gene data show CDR1 as GTSNPN and CDR2 as SVGIG (reference sequence). V shed 0 bases and J shed 4 bases, with 9 bases lying between them. The CDR3 runs to 14 residues. This CDR3 is CAWSVKGSTGELFF. CDR3 bases: TGTGCCTGGAGTGTGAAAGGGAGCACCGGGGAGCTGTTTTTT.